This TCR beta chain comes out of a study of response to subunit inactivated influenza vaccine. For this clonotype: Its antigen is unidentified.

A single record per CDR3 protein comes from TCRdb applying MiXCR to the RT-PCR reads. This repertoire shows about 190,000 distinct CDR3 sequences, roughly an eighth found once; its top ten account for about a quarter. Findings and limits, study-wide: It was suggested by the authors that few new T cells are recruited by each seasonal influenza vaccination.

The specimen was CD8+ T cells sorted from PBMCs, collected around 5 days after vaccination. The source of this sequence is a man aged 50-60 years who received an inactivated influenza vaccine.

The CDR3 nucleotides read TGTGCCAGCAGTTTTACATCGGGGGGCACCGGGGAGCTGTTTTTT. Residues: CASSFTSGGTGELFF. The chain couples TRBV6-5 to TRBJ2-2, with 7 nucleotides matching TRBD2. In germline, CDR1 is MNHEY, CDR2 SVGAGI. The CDR3 has 15 amino acids. Trimming removed 4 bases from V and 4 bases from J; junction bases left unmatched: 6.